The clone carrying this TCR beta chain was counted between two and nine times. What it binds is unknown. CDR1 SQVTM and CDR2 ANQGSEA come from the germline V gene. After removal of 4 bases from V and 2 bases from J, the junction contained 6 bases not matched to a gene. This CDR3 has 14 amino acids. Time point noted: patch test 2, 6 weeks after DPC sensitization. Treatment here: therapeutic diphenylcyclopropenone sensitization with weekly scalp DPC. This sample was included in a study of human T cells and chemical hapten exposure. Findings of the study overall: The number of TCRs over 1 in 1000 frequency stayed unchanged after DPC. In the PT1 data, expanded TCR counts showed a positive correlation with patch test score. Donors had alopecia, so their immune response may differ from healthy people's.

A single record per CDR3 protein comes from TCRdb applying MiXCR to the RACE reads. This table has about 69,000 distinct CDR3 sequences, over 9% appearing once. This clonotype originated in a woman between 50 and 59 years old with alopecia areata. Some clones in this sample may be carry-over from other donors' samples. Sequencing was performed on whole blood, taken in connection with sensitization to the hapten diphenylcyclopropenone (DPC). The chain links TRBV29-1 to TRBJ2-7, with 9 positions matching TRBD2. The CDR3 DNA is TGCAGCGTTGCTGTGCTAGCGGGACCCTACGAGCAGTACTTC. The encoded protein is CSVAVLAGPYEQYF.